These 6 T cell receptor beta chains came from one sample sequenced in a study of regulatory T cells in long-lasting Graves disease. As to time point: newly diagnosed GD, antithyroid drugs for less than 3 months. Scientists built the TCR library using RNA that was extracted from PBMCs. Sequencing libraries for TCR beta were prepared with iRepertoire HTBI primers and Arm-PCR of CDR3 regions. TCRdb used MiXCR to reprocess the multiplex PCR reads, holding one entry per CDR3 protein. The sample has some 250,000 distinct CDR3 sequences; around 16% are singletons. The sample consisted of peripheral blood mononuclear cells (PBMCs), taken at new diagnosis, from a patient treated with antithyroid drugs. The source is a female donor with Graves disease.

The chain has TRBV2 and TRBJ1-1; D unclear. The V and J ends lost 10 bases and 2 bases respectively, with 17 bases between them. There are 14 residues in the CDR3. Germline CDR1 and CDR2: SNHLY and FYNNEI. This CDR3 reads CATRRDDGNTEAFF. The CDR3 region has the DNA TGTGCCACTCGGAGGGATGATGGAAACACTGAAGCTTTCTTT.

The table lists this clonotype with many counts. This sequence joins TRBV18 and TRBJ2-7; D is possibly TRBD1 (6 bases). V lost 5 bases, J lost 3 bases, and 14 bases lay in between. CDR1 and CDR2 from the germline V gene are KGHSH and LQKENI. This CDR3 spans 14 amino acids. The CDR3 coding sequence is TGTGCCAGCTCATCCCTGACAGGCTACTACGAGCAGTACTTC. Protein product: CASSSLTGYYEQYF.

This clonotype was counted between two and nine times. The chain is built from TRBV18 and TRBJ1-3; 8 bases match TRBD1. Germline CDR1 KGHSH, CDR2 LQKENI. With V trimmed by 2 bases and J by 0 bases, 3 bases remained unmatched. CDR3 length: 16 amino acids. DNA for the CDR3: TGTGCCAGCTCACCAAGTACAGGGGGCTCTGGAAACACCATATATTTT. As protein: CASSPSTGGSGNTIYF. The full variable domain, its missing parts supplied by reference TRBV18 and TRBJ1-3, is NAGVMQNPRHLVRRRGQEARLRCSPMKGHSHVYWYRQLPEEGLKFMVYLQKENIIDESGMPKERFSAEFPKEGPSILRIQQVVRGDSAAYFCASSPSTGGSGNTIYFGEGSWLTVV.

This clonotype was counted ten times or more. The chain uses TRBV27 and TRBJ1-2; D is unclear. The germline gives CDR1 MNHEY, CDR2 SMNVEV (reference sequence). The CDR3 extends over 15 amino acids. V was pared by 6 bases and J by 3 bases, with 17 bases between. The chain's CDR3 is CASSPRDPADYGYTF. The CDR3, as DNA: TGTGCCAGCAGCCCTCGCGACCCTGCCGACTATGGCTACACCTTC.

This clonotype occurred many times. The CDR3 is CASGVNTDTQYF. In DNA, the CDR3 is TGTGCCAGCGGGGTCAACACAGATACGCAGTATTTT. V gene TRBV11-2 combines with J gene TRBJ2-3; D is undetermined. CDR1 is SGHAT and CDR2 is FQNNGV in the germline V gene. The CDR3 length is 12 residues. Trimming took 8 bases from V and 2 from J, leaving 8 bases between them. Drawing the rest from reference TRBV11-2 and TRBJ2-3, the complete variable domain is EAGVAQSPRYKIIEKRQSVAFWCNPISGHATLYWYQQILGQGPKLLIQFQNNGVVDDSQLPKDRFSAERLKGVDSTLKIQPAKLEDSAVYLCASGVNTDTQYFGPGTRLTVL.

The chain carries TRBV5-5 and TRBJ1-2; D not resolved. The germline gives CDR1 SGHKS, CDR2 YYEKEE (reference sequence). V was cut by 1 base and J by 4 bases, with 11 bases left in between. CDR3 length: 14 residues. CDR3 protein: CASSLFPESYGYTF. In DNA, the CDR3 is TGTGCCAGCAGCTTGTTTCCGGAAAGCTATGGCTACACCTTC.